The 11 T cell receptor beta chains reported below all come from one sample, sequenced in a study of blood T cells in healthy people across ages (dated by TCRdb to between 2014 and 2017). The protocol used for the library was 5' RACE. The listed sequencing device is Illumina HiSeq 2500. A second about 7 to 12 cycle PCR used a sample-barcoded 5' primer and a J-beta primer mix. TCRdb passed the public sequencing reads through fastp at Q25 and MiXCR, retaining productive beta sequences. Records with the same CDR3 protein are collapsed into one entry carrying the most frequent genes and DNA. Recorded for this sample are over a million distinct CDR3 sequences; 40% to 45% of them occurred a single time. The ten largest clones add up to under 5% of the sample. Sequencing used blood. The receptors here all came from a woman between 18 and 30 years old in good health.

The chain combines TRBV29-1 with TRBJ2-2, with D possibly being TRBD1 (5 bases). The CDR3 loop spans 12 amino acids. V lost 5 bases to trimming and J lost 5 bases, with 9 bases between them. Germline assignment: CDR1 SQVTM and CDR2 ANQGSEA. This chain's CDR3 is CSVLQGTGELFF. CDR3 nucleotides: TGCAGCGTTTTGCAGGGAACCGGGGAGCTGTTTTTT.

The chain is built from TRBV15 and TRBJ1-1; D gene uncertain. The ends were cut back, 8 bases at V and 0 bases at J, with 13 bases in the middle. The CDR3 runs 14 residues. CDR1 is LNHNV and CDR2 is YYDKDF in the germline V gene (reference sequence). The CDR3 here is CATSSQRVNTEAFF. The CDR3 bases are TGTGCCACCTCCTCCCAGAGGGTGAACACTGAAGCTTTCTTT.

This clonotype was detected a few times. This CDR3 is CASSARLAGNEQYF. The CDR3 coding sequence is TGCGCCAGCAGCGCACGGCTAGCGGGAAACGAGCAGTACTTC. V is TRBV4-3 and J is TRBJ2-7; the match to TRBD2 covers 9 bases. Germline loops: CDR1 LGHNA, CDR2 YSLEER. V was clipped by 5 bases and J by 5 bases; unmatched bases: 7. The CDR3 contains 14 residues.

This clonotype was counted a few times. The rearrangement links TRBV25-1 to TRBJ2-7; a weak D match, TRBD2 (6 bases). V was pared by 3 bases and J by 7 bases, with 22 bases between. Germline values: CDR1 MGHDK, CDR2 SYGVNS. The CDR3 runs to 16 residues. In DNA form, the CDR3 reads TGTGCCAGCAGTGAGATTGATGGGGACTCAGACAATGAGCAGTACTTC. This gives the protein CASSEIDGDSDNEQYF.

The V call is TRBV20-1, the J call TRBJ2-7; a possible D gene is TRBD2 (5 bases). The germline CDR1 and CDR2 sequences are DFQATT and SNEGSKA (reference sequence). V dropped 3 bases and J dropped 4 bases, with 13 bases sitting between them. The CDR3 length is 13 residues. CDR3 region: CSASGIASYEQYF. CDR3 nucleotides: TGCAGTGCTAGCGGAATAGCGTCTTACGAGCAGTACTTC.

This sequence joins TRBV3-1 and TRBJ2-7; TRBD2 matches 10 bases. The length of the CDR3 is 16 residues. The V and J ends lost 1 base and 7 bases, in that order; junction bases with no gene match: 10. Germline lookup yields CDR1 LGHDT and CDR2 YNNKEL (reference sequence). The CDR3 DNA sequence: TGTGCCAGCAGCCAAGCTTGGACTAGCGGCCGTGGTGAGCAGTACTTC. It is translated as CASSQAWTSGRGEQYF.

Comment on this clonotype: An end of the junction does not agree with germline; a read error may underlie this. This rearrangement joins TRBV12-3 or TRBV12-4 to TRBJ1-6, with D perhaps TRBD1 (5 bases). This CDR3 contains 14 residues. CDR3 DNA: TGTGCCAGCGCCCACGGGACTAATAATTCACCCCCCCACTTT. Protein sequence: CASAHGTNNSPPHF.

The sample holds a few counts of this clonotype. This chain uses TRBV29-1 with TRBJ1-2; 7 bases match TRBD1. CDR1 and CDR2 (germline): SQVTM, ANQGSEA. This CDR3 contains 14 residues. The V and J ends lost 3 bases and 4 bases, in that order; junction bases with no gene match: 8. The CDR3 sequence is CSVDPSGQSYGYTF. For the CDR3, the DNA is TGCAGCGTTGACCCTTCGGGACAGTCCTATGGCTACACCTTC.

The chain links TRBV15 to TRBJ2-3; D is ambiguous. Germline CDR1 LNHNV, CDR2 YYDKDF (reference sequence). This CDR3 spans 16 amino acids. The germline V and J ends were trimmed by 1 base and 0 bases, with 11 bases remaining between them. The CDR3 region is CATSRGLDGSTDTQYF. The CDR3 nucleotides are TGTGCCACCAGCAGAGGTCTGGACGGTAGCACAGATACGCAGTATTTT.

The chain couples TRBV12-5 to TRBJ2-3; 14 nucleotides line up with TRBD2. V trimming: 4 bases; J trimming: 4 bases; junction bases outside the gene matches: 10. CDR1 LGHNT and CDR2 FRNRAP come from the germline V gene. The CDR3 covers 18 residues. The CDR3 spells CASGSSGTSGRVADTQYF. DNA of the CDR3: TGTGCTAGTGGTTCCTCCGGGACTAGCGGGAGAGTAGCAGATACGCAGTATTTT. The full variable domain, its missing parts supplied by reference TRBV12-5 and TRBJ2-3, is DARVTQTPRHKVTEMGQEVTMRCQPILGHNTVFWYRQTMMQGLELLAYFRNRAPLDDSGMPKDRFSAEMPDATLATLKIQPSEPRDSAVYFCASGSSGTSGRVADTQYFGPGTRLTVL.

This clonotype was counted a few times. The V call is TRBV4-3, the J call TRBJ2-5, with TRBD1 matching over 7 bases. Looked up from germline, CDR1 is LGHNA and CDR2 is YSLEER. The CDR3 runs 17 residues. V dropped 0 bases and J dropped 4; count of bases not matched to a gene: 11. This CDR3 reads CASSQESPARGSETQYF. The DNA of the CDR3 is TGCGCCAGCAGCCAAGAATCCCCTGCCAGGGGGTCAGAGACCCAGTACTTC.